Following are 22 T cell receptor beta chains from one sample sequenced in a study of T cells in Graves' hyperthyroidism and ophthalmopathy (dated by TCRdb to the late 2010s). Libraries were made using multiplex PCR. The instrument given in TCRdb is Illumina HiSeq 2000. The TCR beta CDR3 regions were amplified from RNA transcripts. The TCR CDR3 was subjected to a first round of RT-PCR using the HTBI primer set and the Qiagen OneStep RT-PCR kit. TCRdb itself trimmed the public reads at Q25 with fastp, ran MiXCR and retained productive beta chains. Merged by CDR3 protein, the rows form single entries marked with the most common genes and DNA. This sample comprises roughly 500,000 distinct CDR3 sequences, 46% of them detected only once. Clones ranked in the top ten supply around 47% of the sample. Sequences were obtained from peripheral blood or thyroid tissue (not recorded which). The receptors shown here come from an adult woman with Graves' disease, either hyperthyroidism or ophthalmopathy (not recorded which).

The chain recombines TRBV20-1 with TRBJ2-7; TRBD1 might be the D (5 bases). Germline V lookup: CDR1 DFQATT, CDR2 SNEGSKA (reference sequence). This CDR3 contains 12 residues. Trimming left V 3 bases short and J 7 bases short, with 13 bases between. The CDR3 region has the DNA TGCAGTGCTAGTGGGGCCAGCCCAGAGCAGTACTTC. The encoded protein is CSASGASPEQYF.

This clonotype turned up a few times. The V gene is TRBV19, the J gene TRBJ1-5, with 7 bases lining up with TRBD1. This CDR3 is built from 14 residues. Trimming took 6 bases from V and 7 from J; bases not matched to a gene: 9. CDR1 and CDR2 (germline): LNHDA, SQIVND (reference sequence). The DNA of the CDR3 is TGTGCCAGTAGCCCTGGACAGGTATGGCAGCCCCAGCATTTT. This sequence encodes CASSPGQVWQPQHF.

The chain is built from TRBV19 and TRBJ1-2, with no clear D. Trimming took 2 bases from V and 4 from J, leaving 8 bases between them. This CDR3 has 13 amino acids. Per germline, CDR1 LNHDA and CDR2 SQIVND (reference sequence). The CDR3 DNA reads TGTGCCAGTAGTATACGGGGTCGCTATGGCTACACCTTC. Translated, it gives CASSIRGRYGYTF.

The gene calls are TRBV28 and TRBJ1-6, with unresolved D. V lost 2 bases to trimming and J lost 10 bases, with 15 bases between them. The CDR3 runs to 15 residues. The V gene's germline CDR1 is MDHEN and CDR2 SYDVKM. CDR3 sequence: CASSLVGLVVSPLHF. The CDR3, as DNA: TGTGCCAGCAGTTTAGTAGGTTTGGTGGTCTCACCCCTCCACTTT. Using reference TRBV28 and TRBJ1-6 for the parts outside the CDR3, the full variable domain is DVKVTQSSRYLVKRTGEKVFLECVQDMDHENMFWYRQDPGLGLRLIYFSYDVKMKEKGDIPEGYSVSREKKERFSLILESASTNQTSMYLCASSLVGLVVSPLHFGNGTRLTVT.

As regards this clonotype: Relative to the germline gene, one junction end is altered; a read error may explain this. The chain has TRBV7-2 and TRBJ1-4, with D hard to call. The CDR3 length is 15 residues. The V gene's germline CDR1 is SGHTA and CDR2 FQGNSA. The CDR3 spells CASSVALGRPEKLFF. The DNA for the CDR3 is TGTGCCAGCAGCGTAGCGCTTGGACGGCCTGAAAAACTGTTTTTT.

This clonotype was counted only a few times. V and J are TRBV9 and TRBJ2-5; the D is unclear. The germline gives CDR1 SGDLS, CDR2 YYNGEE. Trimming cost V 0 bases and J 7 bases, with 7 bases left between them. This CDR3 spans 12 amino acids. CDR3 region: CASSVDPGTQYF. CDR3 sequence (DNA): TGTGCCAGCAGCGTAGATCCGGGGACCCAGTACTTC. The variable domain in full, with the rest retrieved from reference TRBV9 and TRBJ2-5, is DSGVTQTPKHLITATGQRVTLRCSPRSGDLSVYWYQQSLDQGLQFLIQYYNGEERAKGNILERFSAQQFPDLHSELNLSSLELGDSALYFCASSVDPGTQYFGPGTRLLVL.

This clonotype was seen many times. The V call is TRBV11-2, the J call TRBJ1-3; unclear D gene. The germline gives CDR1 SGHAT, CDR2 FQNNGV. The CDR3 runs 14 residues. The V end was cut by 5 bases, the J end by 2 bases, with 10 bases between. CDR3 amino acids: CASSNGITGNTIYF. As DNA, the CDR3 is TGTGCCAGCAGCAACGGGATTACTGGAAACACCATATATTTT. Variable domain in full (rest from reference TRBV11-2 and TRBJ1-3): EAGVAQSPRYKIIEKRQSVAFWCNPISGHATLYWYQQILGQGPKLLIQFQNNGVVDDSQLPKDRFSAERLKGVDSTLKIQPAKLEDSAVYLCASSNGITGNTIYFGEGSWLTVV.

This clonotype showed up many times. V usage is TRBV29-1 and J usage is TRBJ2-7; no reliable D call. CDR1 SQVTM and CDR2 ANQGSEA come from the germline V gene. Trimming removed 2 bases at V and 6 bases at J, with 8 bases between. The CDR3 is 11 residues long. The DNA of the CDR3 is TGCAGCGTTGAAATCGCGAGCGAGCAGTACTTC. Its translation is CSVEIASEQYF.

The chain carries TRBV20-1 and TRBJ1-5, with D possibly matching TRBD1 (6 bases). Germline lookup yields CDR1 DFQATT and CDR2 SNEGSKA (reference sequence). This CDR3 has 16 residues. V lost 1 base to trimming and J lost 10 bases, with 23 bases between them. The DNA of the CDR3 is TGCAGTGCTAGAGGGCGGGGGAAGGGGGTAGCGAGTCCCCAGCATTTT. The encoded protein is CSARGRGKGVASPQHF.

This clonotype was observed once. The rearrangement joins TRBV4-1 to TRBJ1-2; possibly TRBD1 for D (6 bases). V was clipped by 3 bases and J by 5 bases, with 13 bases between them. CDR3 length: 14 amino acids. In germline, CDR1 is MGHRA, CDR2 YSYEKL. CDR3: CASSQMGQTYGYTF. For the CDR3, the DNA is TGCGCCAGCAGCCAGATGGGACAAACGTATGGCTACACCTTC.

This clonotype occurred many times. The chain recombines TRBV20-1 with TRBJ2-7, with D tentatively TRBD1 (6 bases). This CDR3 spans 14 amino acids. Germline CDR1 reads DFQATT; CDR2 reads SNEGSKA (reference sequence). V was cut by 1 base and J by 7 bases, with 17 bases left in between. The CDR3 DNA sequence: TGCAGTGCTAGAGTCACCGGACCAGGGGAAGAGCAGTACTTC. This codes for CSARVTGPGEEQYF.

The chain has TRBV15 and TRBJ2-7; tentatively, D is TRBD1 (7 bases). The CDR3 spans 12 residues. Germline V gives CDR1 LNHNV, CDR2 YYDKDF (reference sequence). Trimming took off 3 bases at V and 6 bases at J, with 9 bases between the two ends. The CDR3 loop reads CATSREGAEQYF. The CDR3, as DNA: TGTGCCACCAGCAGGGAGGGGGCCGAGCAGTACTTC.

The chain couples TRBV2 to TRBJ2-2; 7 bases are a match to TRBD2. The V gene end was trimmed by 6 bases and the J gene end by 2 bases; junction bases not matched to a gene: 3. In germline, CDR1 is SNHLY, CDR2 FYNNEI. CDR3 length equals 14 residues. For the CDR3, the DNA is TGTGCCAGCAGCCGGGAGGTTAACACCGGGGAGCTGTTTTTT. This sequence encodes CASSREVNTGELFF.

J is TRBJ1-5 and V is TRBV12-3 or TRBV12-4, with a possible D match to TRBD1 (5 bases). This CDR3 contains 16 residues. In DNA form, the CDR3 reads TGTGCTAGTGGTTTGGACATACCCGGCAACAATCAGCCCCAGCATTTT. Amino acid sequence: CASGLDIPGNNQPQHF.

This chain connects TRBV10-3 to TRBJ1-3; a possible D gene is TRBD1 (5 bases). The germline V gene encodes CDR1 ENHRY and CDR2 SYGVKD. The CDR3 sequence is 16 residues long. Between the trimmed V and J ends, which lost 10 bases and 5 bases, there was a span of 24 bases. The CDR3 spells CASRPHRQSSRNTIYF. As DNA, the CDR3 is TGTGCCAGCAGACCTCATCGACAGTCCTCCCGAAACACCATATATTTT.

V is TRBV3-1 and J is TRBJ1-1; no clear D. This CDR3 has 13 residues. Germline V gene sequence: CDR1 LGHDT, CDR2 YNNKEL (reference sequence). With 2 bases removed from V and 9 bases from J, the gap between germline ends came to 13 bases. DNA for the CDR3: TGTGCCAGCAGCCAAAACGACCGTACCCAAGCTTTCTTT. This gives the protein CASSQNDRTQAFF.

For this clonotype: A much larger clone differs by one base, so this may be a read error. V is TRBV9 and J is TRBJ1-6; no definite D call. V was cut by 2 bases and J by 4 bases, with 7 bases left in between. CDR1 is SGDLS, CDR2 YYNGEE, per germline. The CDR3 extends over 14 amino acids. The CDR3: CASSVGTYNSPLHF. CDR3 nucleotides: TGTGCCAGCAGCGTGGGAACGTATAATTCACCCCTCCACTTT.

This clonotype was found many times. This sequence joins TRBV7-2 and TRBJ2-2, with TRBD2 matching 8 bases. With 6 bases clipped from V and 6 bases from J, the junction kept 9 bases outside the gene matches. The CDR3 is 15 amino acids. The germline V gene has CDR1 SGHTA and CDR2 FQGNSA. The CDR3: CASSRAGARPGELFF. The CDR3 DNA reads TGTGCCAGCAGTCGAGCGGGAGCCCGGCCCGGGGAGCTGTTTTTT.

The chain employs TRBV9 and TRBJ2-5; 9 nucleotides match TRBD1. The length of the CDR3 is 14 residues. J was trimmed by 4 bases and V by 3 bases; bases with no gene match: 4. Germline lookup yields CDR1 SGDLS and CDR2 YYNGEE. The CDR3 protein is CASSGTGALETQYF. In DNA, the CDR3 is TGTGCCAGCAGCGGGACAGGGGCCTTAGAGACCCAGTACTTC.

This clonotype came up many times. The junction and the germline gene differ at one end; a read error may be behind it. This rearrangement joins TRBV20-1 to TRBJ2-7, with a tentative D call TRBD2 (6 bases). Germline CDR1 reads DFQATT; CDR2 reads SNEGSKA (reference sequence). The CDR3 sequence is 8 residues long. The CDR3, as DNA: TGCAGTGCTAGTGCGGGACCTTTC. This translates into CSASAGPF.

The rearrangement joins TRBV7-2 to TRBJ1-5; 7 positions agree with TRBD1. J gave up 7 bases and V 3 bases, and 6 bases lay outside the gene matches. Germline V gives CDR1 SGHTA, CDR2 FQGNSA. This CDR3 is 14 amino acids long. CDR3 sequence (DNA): TGTGCCAGCAGCTTGGTCGGACAGGCCCAGCCCCAGCATTTT. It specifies CASSLVGQAQPQHF.

CDR3 protein: CAAGREDGETQYF. In DNA form, the CDR3 reads TGTGCCGCTGGGAGGGAAGACGGGGAGACCCAGTACTTC. The chain combines TRBV10-3 with TRBJ2-5, with 7 bases that match TRBD2. V trimming: 11 bases; J trimming: 5 bases; junction bases outside the gene matches: 11. The CDR3 runs 13 residues. Germline values: CDR1 ENHRY, CDR2 SYGVKD.